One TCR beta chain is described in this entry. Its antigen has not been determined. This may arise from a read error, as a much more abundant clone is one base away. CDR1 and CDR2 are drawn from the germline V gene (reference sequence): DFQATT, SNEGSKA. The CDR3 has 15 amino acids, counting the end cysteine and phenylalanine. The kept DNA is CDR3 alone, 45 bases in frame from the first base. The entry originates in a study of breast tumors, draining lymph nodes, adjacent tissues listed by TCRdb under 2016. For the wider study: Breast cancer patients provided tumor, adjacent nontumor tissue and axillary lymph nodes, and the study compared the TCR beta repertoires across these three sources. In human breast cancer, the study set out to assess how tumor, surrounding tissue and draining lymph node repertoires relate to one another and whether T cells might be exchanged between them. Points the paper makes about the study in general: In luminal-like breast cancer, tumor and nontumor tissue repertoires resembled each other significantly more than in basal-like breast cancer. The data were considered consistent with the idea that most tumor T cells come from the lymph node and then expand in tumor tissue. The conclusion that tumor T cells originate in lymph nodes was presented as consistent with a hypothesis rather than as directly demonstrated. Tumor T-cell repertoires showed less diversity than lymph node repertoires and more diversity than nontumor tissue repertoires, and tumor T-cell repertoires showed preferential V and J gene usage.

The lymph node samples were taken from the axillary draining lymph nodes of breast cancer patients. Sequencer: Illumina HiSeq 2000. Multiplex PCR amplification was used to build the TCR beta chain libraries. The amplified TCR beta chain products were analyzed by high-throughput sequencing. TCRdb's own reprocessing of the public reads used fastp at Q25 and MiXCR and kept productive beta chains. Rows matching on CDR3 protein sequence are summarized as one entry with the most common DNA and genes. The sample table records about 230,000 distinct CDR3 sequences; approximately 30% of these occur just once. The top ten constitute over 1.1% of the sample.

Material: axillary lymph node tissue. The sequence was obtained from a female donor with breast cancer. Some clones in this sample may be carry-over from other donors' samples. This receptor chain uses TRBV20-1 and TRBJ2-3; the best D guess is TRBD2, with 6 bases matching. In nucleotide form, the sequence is TGCAGTGCTGGAGATAGCGGTCCTGGCACAGATACGCAGTATTTT. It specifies CSAGDSGPGTDTQYF.